These 29 T cell receptor beta chains were all obtained from the same sample, sequenced in a study of blood T cells in healthy people across ages. The use of a sample-barcoded 5' primer and a J-beta primer mix characterized a second PCR of roughly 7 to 11 cycles. From the 5' RACE reads, TCRdb called clonotypes with MiXCR, one entry per CDR3 protein. This table has over a million distinct CDR3 sequences, roughly 40% appearing once. Sequenced sample: blood. These TCRs come from a young woman in good health.

This clonotype appeared a single time. The rearrangement links TRBV7-3 to TRBJ2-3; D uncertain. Trimming removed 5 bases from V and 6 bases from J, with 18 bases in between. Germline V gene data show CDR1 as SGHTA and CDR2 as FQGTGA. The CDR3 consists of 15 residues. CDR3 protein: CASSLSPGLADTQYF. The CDR3 DNA reads as TGTGCCAGCAGCCTCTCCCCCGGGTTGGCCGATACGCAGTATTTT.

Written as DNA, the CDR3 is TGCAGTGCCCCGCGAGGGGACGGCTACGAGCAGTACTTC. It yields the protein CSAPRGDGYEQYF. The chain has TRBV20-1 and TRBJ2-7; D may be TRBD1 or TRBD2 (5 bases each). The germline V gene has CDR1 DFQATT and CDR2 SNEGSKA (reference sequence). The V end lost 6 bases, the J end lost 3 bases, and 15 bases lay between the germline ends. The CDR3 is made up of 13 amino acids.

The chain has TRBV20-1 and TRBJ1-1, with 8 positions matching TRBD1. This CDR3 is 11 amino acids long. Trimming took 5 bases from V and 6 from J; bases not matched to a gene: 2. From germline, CDR1 is DFQATT and CDR2 SNEGSKA (reference sequence). CDR3 protein: CSAPDRAEAFF. CDR3 coding DNA: TGCAGTGCTCCGGACAGGGCTGAAGCTTTCTTT.

This clonotype was counted only a few times. The genes are TRBV6-5 and TRBJ2-4, with D possibly matching TRBD2 (5 bases). The better agreement between TRBJ2-7 and the DNA end casts doubt on the J call. Germline lookup yields CDR1 MNHEY and CDR2 SVGAGI. The CDR3 has 13 amino acids. The CDR3 nucleotides are TGTGCCAGCAGGGGAGCTACTAGTGCCGAGCAGTACTTC. This encodes CASRGATSAEQYF.

The chain is built from TRBV11-2 and TRBJ2-1; perhaps D is TRBD1 or TRBD2 (5 bases each). V was cut by 2 bases and J by 5 bases, with 10 bases left in between. This CDR3 has 14 residues. CDR1 and CDR2 from the germline V gene are SGHAT and FQNNGV. CDR3 in DNA: TGTGCCAGCAGCTTAACTCCGGGGCACAATGAGCAGTTCTTC. Its protein product is CASSLTPGHNEQFF.

Comment on this clonotype: With a much larger clone just one base away, this may be a read error. This sequence joins TRBV6-5 and TRBJ2-2, with no clear D. Looked up from germline, CDR1 is MNHEY and CDR2 is SVGAGI. The CDR3 spans 14 residues. In DNA, the CDR3 is TGTGCCAGCAGTTACCTCCCGAACGCCGGGGAGCTGTTTTTT. It codes for CASSYLPNAGELFF.

V gene TRBV20-1 combines with J gene TRBJ2-1, with 7 bases that match TRBD2. CDR3 length: 14 amino acids. The trim removed 0 bases at V and 12 bases at J, leaving 11 bases unmatched. Looked up from germline, CDR1 is DFQATT and CDR2 is SNEGSKA (reference sequence). CDR3 coding DNA: TGCAGTGCTAGAGAAGCGAGCGGGGCCTCGGGGCAGTTCTTC. This translates into CSAREASGASGQFF.

The genes are TRBV10-3 and TRBJ2-7; 9 nucleotides match TRBD2. Germline lookup yields CDR1 ENHRY and CDR2 SYGVKD. V was clipped by 2 bases and J by 6 bases; unmatched bases: 5. The length of the CDR3 is 14 residues. CDR3 in amino acids: CAISEGSGSGEQYF. The CDR3 nucleotides read TGTGCCATCAGTGAGGGTAGCGGGAGCGGCGAGCAGTACTTC.

The chain links TRBV7-3 to TRBJ1-2; D is uncertain. V dropped 6 bases and J dropped 8 bases, with 16 bases sitting between them. CDR1 and CDR2 (germline): SGHTA, FQGTGA. CDR3 length: 13 amino acids. CDR3 sequence reads: CASSRIGLGGYTF. The CDR3 nucleotides are TGTGCCAGCAGTCGAATCGGGCTGGGAGGCTACACCTTC.

This clonotype was recorded once. A junction boundary mismatches the germline segment, possibly from a read error. The chain combines TRBV7-2 with TRBJ2-3; D perhaps matches TRBD2 (6 bases). CDR1 and CDR2 from the germline V gene are SGHTA and FQGNSA. This CDR3 comprises 17 residues. The DNA of the CDR3 is TGTGTCAGCAGCCGGAGGGCGGGACCGACTAGCACAGATACGCAGTATTTT. It encodes CVSSRRAGPTSTDTQYF.

The V gene is TRBV7-2, the J gene TRBJ1-2; TRBD1 matches at 9 bases. The germline V gene has CDR1 SGHTA and CDR2 FQGNSA. The CDR3 is made up of 15 amino acids. The junction had 7 bases not matched to a gene; V was cut back by 4 bases and J by 4 bases. The CDR3 bases are TGTGCCAGCAGCTCAAAGACAGGGGGGGGCTATGGCTACACCTTC. Its translation is CASSSKTGGGYGYTF.

The chain couples TRBV7-9 to TRBJ1-6, with TRBD1 identical over 8 bases. The CDR3 consists of 17 residues. J gave up 10 bases and V 0 bases, and 11 bases lay outside the gene matches. Germline CDR1 is SEHNR and CDR2 is FQNEAQ (reference sequence). CDR3 DNA: TGTGCCAGCAGCTTAGCGAAAAGACAGGGGTTGGAATCACCCCTCCACTTT. Its protein is CASSLAKRQGLESPLHF.

V is TRBV29-1 and J is TRBJ2-2; tentative D call: TRBD1 (5 bases). The CDR3 runs to 16 residues. V was clipped by 0 bases and J by 3 bases, with 14 bases between them. Germline values: CDR1 SQVTM, CDR2 ANQGSEA. CDR3 in DNA: TGCAGCGTTGAAGATCGGCAGGGTCTGTACACCGGGGAGCTGTTTTTT. This gives the protein CSVEDRQGLYTGELFF.

V gene TRBV5-1 combines with J gene TRBJ2-3; D is perhaps TRBD1 (6 bases). This CDR3 is 16 amino acids long. The ends were cut back, 2 bases at V and 3 bases at J, with 16 bases in the middle. Germline V gene sequence: CDR1 SGHRS, CDR2 YFSETQ. The CDR3 is CASSFSGTQRTDTQYF. The CDR3 DNA reads TGCGCCAGCAGCTTTTCCGGGACACAAAGGACAGATACGCAGTATTTT. The full variable domain, its missing parts supplied by reference TRBV5-1 and TRBJ2-3, is KAGVTQTPRYLIKTRGQQVTLSCSPISGHRSVSWYQQTPGQGLQFLFEYFSETQRNKGNFPGRFSGRQFSNSRSEMNVSTLELGDSALYLCASSFSGTQRTDTQYFGPGTRLTVL.

This clonotype was picked up a small number of times. The V gene is TRBV29-1, the J gene TRBJ2-7, with 9 positions matching TRBD1. The length of the CDR3 is 14 residues. After removal of 7 bases from V and 1 base from J, the junction contained 8 bases not matched to a gene. CDR1 is SQVTM and CDR2 is ANQGSEA in the germline V gene. The CDR3 loop is CSAKGTGKSYEQYF. The CDR3 nucleotides are TGCAGCGCCAAGGGGACAGGGAAGTCCTACGAGCAGTACTTC.

The chain employs TRBV7-6 and TRBJ2-5; no firm D call. Trimming left V 7 bases short and J 3 bases short, with 9 bases between. This CDR3 has 12 residues. From germline, CDR1 is SGHVS and CDR2 FNYEAQ. The CDR3 region has the DNA TGTGCCAGCAAGGCGGTGGAAGAGACCCAGTACTTC. Protein: CASKAVEETQYF.

The sample holds a few counts of this clonotype. The V and J genes are TRBV5-1 and TRBJ2-3; 8 nucleotides agree with TRBD2. The germline V gene encodes CDR1 SGHRS and CDR2 YFSETQ. V dropped 5 bases and J dropped 1; count of bases not matched to a gene: 3. The CDR3 extends over 14 amino acids. Written as DNA, the CDR3 is TGCGCCAGCAGACGGCGGGAGGGCACAGATACGCAGTATTTT. Amino acid sequence: CASRRREGTDTQYF.

Only a few counts were recorded for this clonotype. The CDR3 loop reads CASSESLGLNEQFF. CDR3 nucleotides: TGTGCCAGCAGTGAAAGTCTAGGCTTAAATGAGCAGTTCTTC. The genes are TRBV2 and TRBJ2-1, with D hard to call. V was cut by 2 bases and J by 7 bases, with 12 bases left in between. The CDR3 covers 14 residues. In germline, CDR1 is SNHLY, CDR2 FYNNEI.

The V gene is TRBV2, the J gene TRBJ2-1, with D uncertain. The V gene lost 2 bases and the J gene lost 4 bases, with 18 bases spanning the gap. Per germline, CDR1 SNHLY and CDR2 FYNNEI. The CDR3 covers 17 residues. DNA for the CDR3: TGTGCCAGCAGTGAATCCGGATCTTATGTTGATTACAATGAGCAGTTCTTC. Protein: CASSESGSYVDYNEQFF.

This sequence joins TRBV20-1 and TRBJ2-5, with D unclear. Germline V CDR1 and CDR2: DFQATT, SNEGSKA (reference sequence). CDR3 length: 10 residues. Deletions cut 7 bases from V and 5 bases from J, with 8 bases between. DNA for the CDR3: TGCAGTGGGATGGGGGAGACCCAGTACTTC. Its protein product is CSGMGETQYF.

The V call is TRBV7-2, the J call TRBJ2-4; no reliable D call. This CDR3 spans 13 amino acids. Germline V gene sequence: CDR1 SGHTA, CDR2 FQGNSA. Trimming took 1 base from V and 7 from J, leaving 8 bases between them. The CDR3, as DNA: TGTGCCAGCAGCTTAGAAGTGGGGAACATTCAGTACTTC. It codes for CASSLEVGNIQYF.

The V gene is TRBV5-1, the J gene TRBJ2-5, with 8 nucleotides matching TRBD1. The last part of the DNA fits TRBJ2-7 better; the J call may be wrong. CDR3 length equals 16 residues. Germline loops: CDR1 SGHRS, CDR2 YFSETQ. The CDR3 here is CASSPQRQGTFGEQYF. CDR3 in DNA: TGCGCCAGCAGCCCCCAAAGACAGGGGACTTTTGGCGAGCAGTACTTC.

This clonotype was recorded once. This chain connects TRBV27 to TRBJ2-7; D is unclear. Per the germline V gene, CDR1 is MNHEY and CDR2 is SMNVEV (reference sequence). V lost 4 bases, J lost 2 bases, and 12 bases lay in between. The CDR3 contains 14 residues. The CDR3 DNA reads as TGTGCCAGCAGTTCCCAATACGCTACCTACGAGCAGTACTTC. Its translation: CASSSQYATYEQYF.

For the CDR3, the DNA is TGTGCCATCAGTGTCGGGACTGAAGCTTTCTTT. Its translation: CAISVGTEAFF. V gene TRBV10-3 combines with J gene TRBJ1-1; D is ambiguous. This CDR3 has 11 amino acids. Germline CDR1 is ENHRY and CDR2 is SYGVKD. V lost 4 bases and J lost 5, with 5 bases in between.

This clonotype appeared a few times. The chain joins TRBV18 to TRBJ2-1; 9 positions match TRBD2. V shed 0 bases, J shed 8 bases, and the junction held 5 bases outside the gene matches. Germline CDR1 is KGHSH and CDR2 is LQKENI. The CDR3 has 15 amino acids. CDR3: CASSPPGLAFHEQFF. CDR3 DNA: TGTGCCAGCTCACCACCGGGACTAGCTTTCCATGAGCAGTTCTTC.

The genes are TRBV3-1 and TRBJ2-7; 15 bases line up with TRBD2. The CDR3 extends over 20 amino acids. The germline V gene has CDR1 LGHDT and CDR2 YNNKEL (reference sequence). V trimming: 4 bases; J trimming: 0 bases; junction bases outside the gene matches: 13. CDR3 bases: TGTGCCAGCAGCCTACATATATCGGGACTAGCGGGAGGAATCTCCTACGAGCAGTACTTC. It encodes CASSLHISGLAGGISYEQYF.

CDR3 in amino acids: CASSLRRGQPQHF. In DNA, the CDR3 is TGTGCCAGCAGTTTACGCAGGGGTCAGCCCCAGCATTTT. The rearrangement links TRBV27 to TRBJ1-5, with D maybe TRBD1 (6 bases). The CDR3 totals 13 residues. V shed 2 bases and J shed 6 bases, with 8 bases lying between them. Per the germline V gene, CDR1 is MNHEY and CDR2 is SMNVEV (reference sequence).

Concerning this clonotype: Germline is not matched at one junction end, which may reflect a read error. This sequence joins TRBV2 and TRBJ2-1; TRBD2 matches at 10 bases. The end of the DNA fits TRBJ2-7 better, so the J call may be wrong. Per germline, CDR1 SNHLY and CDR2 FYNNEI. This CDR3 region has 16 residues. CDR3 loop: CASSEVLAGEGDEQYF. The CDR3 DNA reads as TGTGCCAGCAGCGAAGTTCTAGCGGGGGAAGGGGATGAGCAGTACTTC.

This clonotype has a handful of counts. The chain combines TRBV5-1 with TRBJ2-7, with D uncertain. TRBJ2-5 explains the end of the DNA better; the J call may be wrong. Germline V gene lookup returns CDR1 SGHRS and CDR2 YFSETQ. The CDR3 spans 15 residues. The CDR3 DNA follows: TGCGCCAGCAGCCTTCCACGGGTCAAAGAAGAGACCCAGTACTTC. This codes for CASSLPRVKEETQYF.